The source of this T cell receptor beta chain is a study of blood T cell repertoires in COVID-19. As for the study in general: T cells, B-cell-depleted T cells, or PBMCs provided the cDNA or gDNA that served as material.

Germline V gene lookup returns CDR1 MDHEN and CDR2 SYDVKM. The length of the CDR3 is 11 residues. The V end was cut by 4 bases, the J end by 6 bases, with 6 bases between. Clones were sequenced by immunoSEQ multiplex PCR, and TCRdb holds only the in-frame ones, with some missing. This sample has some 200,000 clones, with roughly 80% found just once. The clonotype comes from a woman between 40 and 55 years old with acute COVID-19. Source material: PBMCs or T cells enriched from blood (not recorded which). J is TRBJ1-2 and V is TRBV28; no clear D. CDR3 bases: TGTGCCAGCAGTTCCTCTAATGGCTACACCTTC. Its protein is CASSSSNGYTF.